This T cell receptor beta chain was sequenced during a study of patients and donors after allogeneic stem cell transplantation. The V gene's germline CDR1 is SGHDT and CDR2 YYEEEE. There are 15 residues in the CDR3. V was shortened by 4 bases and J by 0 bases, with 13 bases between the two germline ends. This clonotype has just a few counts. TCRdb used MiXCR to reprocess the RT-PCR reads, holding one entry per CDR3 protein. The table has roughly 960,000 distinct CDR3 sequences, roughly 18% seen once; the top ten hold around 6%. The V gene is TRBV5-6, the J gene TRBJ1-1; D is perhaps TRBD1 (5 bases). The origin of this receptor is a human donor who was either an allogeneic HSCT recipient or a stem cell or donor lymphocyte infusion donor (not recorded which). It is not recorded whose cells these are; they may come from a transplant donor. The sequencing input was blood, either unsorted or a sorted T cell fraction (not recorded which). CDR3 in DNA: TGTGCCAGCAGCCCGGGCAGGACACTGAACACTGAAGCTTTCTTT. It is translated as CASSPGRTLNTEAFF.